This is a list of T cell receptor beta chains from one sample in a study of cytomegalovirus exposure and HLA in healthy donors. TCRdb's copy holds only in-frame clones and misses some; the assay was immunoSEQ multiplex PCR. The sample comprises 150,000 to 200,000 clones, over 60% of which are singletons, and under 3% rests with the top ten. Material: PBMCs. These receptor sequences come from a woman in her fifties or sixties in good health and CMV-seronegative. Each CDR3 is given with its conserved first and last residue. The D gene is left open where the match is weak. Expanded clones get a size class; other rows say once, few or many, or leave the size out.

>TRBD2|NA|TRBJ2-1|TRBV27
TGTGCCAGCAGTTTATCGGCTAGCGGGAGTAGTAGTGAGCAGTTCTTC
CASSLSASGSSSEQFF
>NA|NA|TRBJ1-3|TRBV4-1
TGCGCCAGCAGCCAAGTCGAGGCGAACTCTGGAAACACCATATATTTT
CASSQVEANSGNTIYF
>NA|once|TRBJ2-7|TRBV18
TGTGCCAGCCGCAGGGAGGCAGGAGCCTACGAGCAGTACTTC
CASRREAGAYEQYF
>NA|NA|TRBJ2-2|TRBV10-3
TGTGCCATCAGAACCCACTCAGGGGCGAACACCGGGGAGCTGTTTTTT
CAIRTHSGANTGELFF
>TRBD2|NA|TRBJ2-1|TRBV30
TGTGCCTGGAGTGGACTAGCTGAGGATGAGCAGTTCTTC
CAWSGLAEDEQFF
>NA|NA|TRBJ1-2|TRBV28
TGTGCCAGCAGACCCCTGATTACACAACACTATGGCTACACCTTC
CASRPLITQHYGYTF
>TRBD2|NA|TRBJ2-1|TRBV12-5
TGTGCTAGTGGCACGGGACTAGGAGATGAGCAGTTCTTC
CASGTGLGDEQFF
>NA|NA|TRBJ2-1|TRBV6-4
TGTGCCAGCAGTGACTCGGGCCTAGCAACCTACAATGAGCAGTTCTTC
CASSDSGLATYNEQFF
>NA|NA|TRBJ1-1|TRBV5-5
TGTGCCAGCAGCTTAGATCGTCGGGAGAACACTGAAGCTTTCTTT
CASSLDRRENTEAFF
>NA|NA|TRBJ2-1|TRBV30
TGTGCCTGGACCAGGACGGGGAATGAGCAGTTCTTC
CAWTRTGNEQFF
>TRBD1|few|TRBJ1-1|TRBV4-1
TGCGCCAGCAGCCACAACCGGGACAGGGGGAACACTGAAGCTTTCTTT
CASSHNRDRGNTEAFF
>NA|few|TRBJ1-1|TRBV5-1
TGCGCCAGCAGCTTCACCTTTGCGTGGAACACTGAAGCTTTCTTT
CASSFTFAWNTEAFF
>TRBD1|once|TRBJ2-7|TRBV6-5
TGTGCCAGCAGTTCGGGACAGGAGACGAGGCAGTACTTC
CASSSGQETRQYF
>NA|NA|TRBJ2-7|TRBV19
TGTGCCAGTAGTATAGATGGTCAGGCCAACTACGAGCAGTACTTC
CASSIDGQANYEQYF
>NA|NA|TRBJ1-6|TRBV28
TGTGCCAGCAGTCGCCCGAGGTCCGGCCCCCTCCACTTT
CASSRPRSGPLHF
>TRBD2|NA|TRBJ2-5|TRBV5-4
TGTGCCAGCAGCTTATCTAGCGGGACCCAAGAGACCCAGTACTTC
CASSLSSGTQETQYF
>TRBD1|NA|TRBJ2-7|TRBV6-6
TGTGCCAGCACCCAATCCGGGGACAGCACCTACGAGCAGTACTTC
CASTQSGDSTYEQYF
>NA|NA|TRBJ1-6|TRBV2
TGTGCCAGCAGCAGGGTGGCGCCCCTCCACTTT
CASSRVAPLHF
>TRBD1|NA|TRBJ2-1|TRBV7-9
TGTGCCAGCAGCACCCCTCGGGACAGGGTGGACAATGAGCAGTTCTTC
CASSTPRDRVDNEQFF
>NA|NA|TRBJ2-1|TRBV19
TGTGCCAGTAGCCAATATCACGGACTATTCTACAATGAGCAGTTCTTC
CASSQYHGLFYNEQFF
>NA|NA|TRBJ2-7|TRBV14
TGTGCCAGCAGCCGGCCCCGGGACAACGGCGAGCAGTACTTC
CASSRPRDNGEQYF
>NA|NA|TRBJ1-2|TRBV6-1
TGTGCCAGCTCCTGGACAAGCTATGGCTACACCTTC
CASSWTSYGYTF
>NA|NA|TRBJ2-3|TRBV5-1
TGCGCCAGCAGCTTGGAGCCAGGGATTGGCACAGATACGCAGTATTTT
CASSLEPGIGTDTQYF
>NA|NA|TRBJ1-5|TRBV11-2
TGTGCCAGCAGCTTAACAGGACCGCCCCAGCATTTT
CASSLTGPPQHF
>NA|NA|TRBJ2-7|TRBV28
TGTGCCAGCAGTGGCGGGACCCCCCCCTACGAGCAGTACTTC
CASSGGTPPYEQYF
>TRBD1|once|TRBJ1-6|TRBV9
TGTGCCAGCAGCGGACAGACAGGGGTTAATTCACCCCTCCACTTT
CASSGQTGVNSPLHF
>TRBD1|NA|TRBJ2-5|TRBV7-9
TGTGCCAGCAGCTCCGACCCGGGACAGGGTACGGCCCAGTACTTC
CASSSDPGQGTAQYF
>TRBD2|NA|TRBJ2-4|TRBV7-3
TGTGCCAGCAGCTCCCTTAGCGGGAGGGATAAAAACATTCAGTACTTC
CASSSLSGRDKNIQYF
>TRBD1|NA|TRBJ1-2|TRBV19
TGTGCCAGTAGGGCAGGGGGAACTAACTATGGCTACACCTTC
CASRAGGTNYGYTF
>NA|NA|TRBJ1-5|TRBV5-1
TGCGCCAGCAGCGCGGCCCTCAATCAGCCCCAGCATTTT
CASSAALNQPQHF
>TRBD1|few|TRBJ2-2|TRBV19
TGTGCCAGTAGTGATCACTTCGGGACAGGGGATCCCGGGGAGCTGTTTTTT
CASSDHFGTGDPGELFF
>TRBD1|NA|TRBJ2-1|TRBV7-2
TGTGCCAGCAGCTTAACAGGGGCCAACAATGAGCAGTTCTTC
CASSLTGANNEQFF
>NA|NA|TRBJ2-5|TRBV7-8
TGTGCCAGCAGCATAAACACTAGGGAAGTAAAGACCCAGTACTTC
CASSINTREVKTQYF
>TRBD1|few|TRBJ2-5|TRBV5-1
TGCGCCAGCAGCACCACAGGGGGTGACCAAGAGACCCAGTACTTC
CASSTTGGDQETQYF
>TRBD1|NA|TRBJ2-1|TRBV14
TGTGCCAGCAGTCAACCGGGACAGGGGGCCGGATGGGAGTTCTTC
CASSQPGQGAGWEFF
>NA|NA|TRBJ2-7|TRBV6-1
TGTGCCAGCGTCCTGGGACAAAGCTACGAGCAGTACTTC
CASVLGQSYEQYF
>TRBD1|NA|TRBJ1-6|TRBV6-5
TGTGCCAGCAGTTACCAGGGACAGGGCACGAATTCACCCCTCCACTTT
CASSYQGQGTNSPLHF
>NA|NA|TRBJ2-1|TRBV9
TGTGCCAGCAGCGTAAGGCTGCGGGATGAGCAGTTCTTC
CASSVRLRDEQFF
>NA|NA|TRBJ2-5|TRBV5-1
TGCGCCAGCAGTATTGGGAGTATTAAAGAGACCCAGTACTTC
CASSIGSIKETQYF
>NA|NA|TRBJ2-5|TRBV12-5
TGTGCTAGTGGTTTGGAATCCGGACACCTCCTCCAAGAGACCCAGTACTTC
CASGLESGHLLQETQYF
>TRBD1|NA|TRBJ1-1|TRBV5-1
TGCGCCAGCAGCTTGGGGGACAGGGGGAACACTGAAGCTTTCTTT
CASSLGDRGNTEAFF
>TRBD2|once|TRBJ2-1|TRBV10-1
TGCGCCAGCAGTAACCTAGCGGGGGGCTACAATGAGCAGTTCTTC
CASSNLAGGYNEQFF
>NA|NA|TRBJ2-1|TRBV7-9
TGTGCCAGCAGTTGGGCGGACAGAATCACTAACAATGAGCAGTTCTTC
CASSWADRITNNEQFF
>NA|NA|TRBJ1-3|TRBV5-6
TGTGCCAGCAGGGACACAGGGTTTGGAAACACCATATATTTT
CASRDTGFGNTIYF
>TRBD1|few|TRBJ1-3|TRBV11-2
TGTGCCAGCAGCCCAAGGACAGGGTCCTTCGGAAACACCATATATTTT
CASSPRTGSFGNTIYF
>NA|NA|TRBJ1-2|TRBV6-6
TGTGCCAGCAGCTACGGGTCGGGTAACTATGGCTACACCTTC
CASSYGSGNYGYTF
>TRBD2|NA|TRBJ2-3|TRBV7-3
TGTGCCAGCAGCTTGGCCCCGACTAGCGGAACAGATACGCAGTATTTT
CASSLAPTSGTDTQYF
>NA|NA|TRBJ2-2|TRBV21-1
TGTGCCAGCGGGGGGGATACCGGGGAGCTGTTTTTT
CASGGDTGELFF
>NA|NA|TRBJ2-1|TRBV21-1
TGTGCCAGAGACAGGGGCGATGAGCAGTTCTTC
CARDRGDEQFF
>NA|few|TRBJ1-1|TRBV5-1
TGCGCCAGCAGTGGGCAGGCGCTACTGAACACTGAAGCTTTCTTT
CASSGQALLNTEAFF
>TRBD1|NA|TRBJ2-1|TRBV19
TGTGCCAGTGGTAGGGCCGAGACAGGGGGTAATGAGCAGTTCTTC
CASGRAETGGNEQFF
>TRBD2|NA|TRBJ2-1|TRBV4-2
TGTGCCAGCAGCCAAGATCTTCGGCGGGAGAGGGATGAGCAGTTCTTC
CASSQDLRRERDEQFF
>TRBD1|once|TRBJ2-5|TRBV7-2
TGTGCCAGCAGCGCATGGGACAGAGCACAAGAGACCCAGTACTTC
CASSAWDRAQETQYF